Presented here are 28 T cell receptor beta chains from one specimen sequenced in a study of CD8+CD57+ T cells in acquired aplastic anemia. TCR beta VDJ and CDR3 profiles were obtained from a genomic DNA template. TCRdb redid the calling of the reads with MiXCR, one entry per CDR3 protein. The table records hundreds of thousands of distinct CDR3 sequences, about 70% of them present only once. Sequenced input: sorted CD4+, CD8+, or CD8+CD57+ T cells (not recorded which) from PBMCs. These receptors were taken from a human donor in good health, serving as a control.

Points on this clonotype: It may be a read error: a sequence one base away is much more abundant. CDR3 sequence: CASRRQGGTQCF. In nucleotides, the CDR3 is TGTGCCAGCAGACGACAGGGAGGCACGCAGTGTTTT. This chain uses TRBV25-1 with TRBJ2-3; tentatively, D is TRBD1 (7 bases). The CDR3 covers 12 residues. Germline V lookup: CDR1 MGHDK, CDR2 SYGVNS.

With respect to this clonotype: A junction boundary mismatches the germline segment, possibly from a read error. The V gene is TRBV7-2, the J gene TRBJ2-4, with D possibly called TRBD1 or TRBD2 (5 bases each). CDR1 and CDR2 from the germline V gene are SGHTA and FQGNSA. The CDR3 has 16 residues. CDR3 coding DNA: TGTGCCAGCAGCCTAGCCAAGGGGATGGTTGGAAACATTCAGTACTTC. This encodes CASSLAKGMVGNIQYF. The whole variable domain, filled in from reference TRBV7-2 and TRBJ2-4, reads GAGVSQSPSNKVTEKGKDVELRCDPISGHTALYWYRQSLGQGLEFLIYFQGNSAPDKSGLPSDRFSAERTGGSVSTLTIQRTQQEDSAVYLCASSLAKGMVGNIQYFGAGTRLSVL.

The chain couples TRBV7-2 to TRBJ1-3; a possible D gene is TRBD1 (6 bases). The CDR3 runs 15 residues. V was cut by 1 base and J by 16 bases, with 23 bases left in between. Germline V CDR1 and CDR2: SGHTA, FQGNSA. CDR3 loop: CASSLEPGVVTEAYF. In DNA form, the CDR3 reads TGTGCCAGCAGCTTAGAACCAGGGGTCGTCACTGAAGCTTATTTT.

Concerning this clonotype: A junction boundary mismatches the germline segment, possibly from a read error. V is TRBV9 and J is TRBJ1-5; D perhaps matches TRBD1 (5 bases). Per the germline V gene, CDR1 is SGDLS and CDR2 is YYNGEE. This CDR3 is built from 13 residues. The CDR3 DNA reads as TGTGCCAGCAGCAACCTGGGGGGTATGAGCAGTCCTTTT. Amino acid sequence: CASSNLGGMSSPF.

As for this clonotype: Germline and junction disagree at one end, which may indicate a read error. The V gene is TRBV9, the J gene TRBJ1-1, with D possibly TRBD1 on 6 matching bases. The length of the CDR3 is 12 residues. CDR1 and CDR2 (germline): SGDLS, YYNGEE. Written as DNA, the CDR3 is TGTGCCAGCAGCTCAGCGGTCAGGGGAGCGCACTTT. Protein: CASSSAVRGAHF.

For this clonotype: The germline gene is not matched at one end of the junction; a read error may be the cause. This chain links TRBV7-9 with TRBJ2-3; tentatively, D is TRBD1 or TRBD2 (5 bases each). Germline V gives CDR1 SEHNR, CDR2 FQNEAQ (reference sequence). This CDR3 is built from 13 residues. This CDR3 reads CASSLNRRDTGTF. The DNA for the CDR3 is TGTGCCAGCAGCTTAAATAGACGAGACACGGGGACTTTT.

This clonotype was counted ten times or more. This chain joins TRBV6-1 and TRBJ2-1, with 9 bases lining up with TRBD1. In germline, CDR1 is MNHNS, CDR2 SASEGT. This CDR3 has 15 amino acids. The ends lost 5 bases at V and 3 bases at J; junction bases unmatched: 5. CDR3 region: CASSQDRGGYNEQFF. The CDR3 DNA follows: TGTGCCAGCAGTCAGGACAGGGGCGGCTACAATGAGCAGTTCTTC.

This clonotype was recorded many times. V gene TRBV7-9 combines with J gene TRBJ1-5; no definite D call. The CDR3 has 16 residues. V gave up 5 bases and J gave up 5 bases, with 19 bases separating them. Germline V gene data show CDR1 as SEHNR and CDR2 as FQNEAQ (reference sequence). The CDR3 DNA reads as TGTGCCAGCAGCCCGATTTGGGGTGTATGGGATCAGCCCCAGCATTTT. This encodes CASSPIWGVWDQPQHF.

This chain links TRBV19 with TRBJ1-2; D remains unclear. CDR1 is LNHDA, CDR2 SQIVND, per germline (reference sequence). This CDR3 region has 16 residues. V was trimmed by 2 bases and J by 3 bases, leaving 16 bases between them. CDR3 DNA: TGTGCCAGTAGTATATCCGTAGGGAGGAGGGACTATGGCTACACCTTC. It yields the protein CASSISVGRRDYGYTF.

The V call is TRBV20-1, the J call TRBJ2-5; D is unclear. The J call may be incorrect, as the DNA end agrees better with TRBJ2-7. Germline values: CDR1 DFQATT, CDR2 SNEGSKA (reference sequence). CDR3 length equals 14 residues. CDR3 sequence: CSARRNDSRDEQYF. For the CDR3, the DNA is TGCAGTGCTCGCAGGAACGATTCAAGGGACGAGCAGTACTTC.

Of note for this clonotype: A junction boundary mismatches the germline segment, possibly from a read error. V is TRBV2 and J is TRBJ1-3, with a tentative D call TRBD1 (5 bases). From germline, CDR1 is SNHLY and CDR2 FYNNEI. This CDR3 is built from 14 residues. The CDR3 region has the DNA TGTGCCAGCAGGCAGACAGTGGAGGGAAACACCATATCTTTT. It is translated as CASRQTVEGNTISF. The full variable domain, completed using reference TRBV2 and TRBJ1-3, is EPEVTQTPSHQVTQMGQEVILRCVPISNHLYFYWYRQILGQKVEFLVSFYNNEISEKSEIFDDQFSVERPDGSNFTLKIRSTKLEDSAMYFCASRQTVEGNTISFGEGSWLTVV.

The chain uses TRBV9 and TRBJ1-1; 10 bases are shared with TRBD1. Germline CDR1 reads SGDLS; CDR2 reads YYNGEE. Losses at the gene ends were 3 bases for V and 8 bases for J; bases not matched to a gene: 10. This CDR3 spans 15 amino acids. The CDR3 region is CASSATGQGSAEAFF. CDR3 nucleotides: TGTGCCAGCAGCGCAACGGGACAGGGGTCCGCGGAAGCTTTCTTT.

On this clonotype itself: The junction shows a germline mismatch at one end, possibly a read error. V gene TRBV9 combines with J gene TRBJ2-1, with 11 bases fitting TRBD2. This CDR3 has 15 amino acids. CDR1 and CDR2 (germline): SGDLS, YYNGEE. CDR3 residues: CANSPPSGGTNGQFF. In DNA form, the CDR3 reads TGTGCCAACAGCCCCCCTAGCGGGGGGACCAATGGGCAGTTCTTC.

The DNA for the CDR3 is TGTGCCAGCAGACAAGACAGGACTTATAATTCACCCCTCCACTTT. Its translation: CASRQDRTYNSPLHF. The chain joins TRBV6-5 to TRBJ1-6, with D maybe TRBD1 (6 bases). V dropped 6 bases and J dropped 4 bases, with 13 bases sitting between them. Germline lookup yields CDR1 MNHEY and CDR2 SVGAGI. The CDR3 has 15 amino acids.

This chain uses TRBV20-1 with TRBJ2-1; a weak D match, TRBD1 (6 bases). Trimming stripped 5 bases from V and 4 bases from J, with 12 bases between. Germline V gives CDR1 DFQATT, CDR2 SNEGSKA (reference sequence). CDR3 length equals 13 residues. The CDR3 sequence is CSAGTGKYNEQFF. CDR3 sequence (DNA): TGCAGTGCTGGCACAGGGAAATACAATGAGCAGTTCTTC.

The rearrangement joins TRBV15 to TRBJ1-6; 8 bases map to TRBD1. CDR1 and CDR2 (germline): LNHNV, YYDKDF (reference sequence). There are 13 residues in the CDR3. V shed 5 bases and J 7 bases; nucleotides not matched to a gene: 1. The DNA for the CDR3 is TGTGCCACCAGCCGGACAGGGAATTCACCCCTCCACTTT. This sequence encodes CATSRTGNSPLHF.

This clonotype came up many times. V is TRBV7-2 and J is TRBJ1-6; D gene unclear. V lost 1 base and J lost 8, with 18 bases in between. The CDR3 spans 17 residues. Germline CDR1 and CDR2: SGHTA and FQGNSA. CDR3 bases: TGTGCCAGCAGCTTAGATCGTGCGGGCCCGCTCCATTCACCCCTCCACTTT. This sequence encodes CASSLDRAGPLHSPLHF.

This clonotype was picked up many times. The chain has TRBV20-1 and TRBJ1-6; 9 bases match TRBD1. The germline CDR1 and CDR2 sequences are DFQATT and SNEGSKA (reference sequence). V trimming: 1 base; J trimming: 7 bases; junction bases outside the gene matches: 8. This CDR3 is 16 amino acids long. The CDR3 reads CSARGSGQGLNSPLHF. CDR3 sequence (DNA): TGCAGTGCTAGAGGTTCTGGACAGGGGCTCAATTCACCCCTCCACTTT.

This clonotype has at least ten counts. One end of the junction is discordant with germline, which a read error may explain. V is TRBV13 and J is TRBJ1-2; 8 nucleotides align to TRBD1. The CDR3 consists of 13 residues. In germline, CDR1 is PRHDT, CDR2 FYEKMQ (reference sequence). In nucleotides, the CDR3 is TGTGCCAGCAGCATAGGACAGGGCGGTGGCTACACCTTC. As protein: CASSIGQGGGYTF.

This clonotype showed up many times. The V and J genes are TRBV24-1 and TRBJ1-2; D is unclear. The CDR3 is 12 amino acids. Germline CDR1 reads KGHDR; CDR2 reads SFDVKD. V lost 0 bases and J lost 7, with 5 bases in between. The CDR3 bases are TGTGCCACCAGTGATTTGCGGGGTGGCTACACCTTC. Protein product: CATSDLRGGYTF.

On this clonotype itself: A read error may explain this, as a much larger clone is one base away. The CDR3 ends on some other residue instead of the conserved phenylalanine or tryptophan, so this is likely a read error. J is TRBJ2-7 and V is TRBV5-5; perhaps TRBD2 as D (6 bases). This CDR3 spans 14 amino acids. CDR1 and CDR2 (germline): SGHKS, YYEKEE (reference sequence). With 5 bases removed from V and 2 bases from J, the gap between germline ends came to 14 bases. CDR3 protein: CASRGGGSTYEQYL. The CDR3 DNA follows: TGTGCCAGCAGGGGTGGAGGGTCCACCTACGAGCAGTACCTC.

V gene TRBV15 combines with J gene TRBJ2-7; a weak D match, TRBD1 (6 bases). The CDR3 is 14 residues long. V lost 6 bases to trimming and J lost 3 bases, with 15 bases between them. CDR1 is LNHNV, CDR2 YYDKDF, per germline (reference sequence). The CDR3 is CATSEYGTLYEQYF. CDR3 nucleotides: TGTGCCACCAGTGAGTACGGGACACTCTACGAGCAGTACTTC.

V gene TRBV11-2 combines with J gene TRBJ2-7; D might be TRBD2 (5 bases). Trimming stripped 6 bases from V and 5 bases from J, with 17 bases between. The CDR3 totals 14 residues. Germline V gives CDR1 SGHAT, CDR2 FQNNGV. CDR3 nucleotide sequence: TGTGCCAGCAGTATTAGGAGGTCGCCGGACGAGCAGTACTTC. This gives the protein CASSIRRSPDEQYF.

This chain links TRBV7-2 with TRBJ1-2, with TRBD1 identical over 8 bases. Germline CDR1 SGHTA, CDR2 FQGNSA. CDR3 size: 14 residues. The V gene end was trimmed by 7 bases and the J gene end by 4 bases; junction bases not matched to a gene: 8. The CDR3 region is CASTEAGGGYGYTF. CDR3 bases: TGTGCCAGCACCGAGGCAGGGGGCGGCTATGGCTACACCTTC.

Comments on this clonotype: Compared with germline, one end of the junction differs, possibly owing to a read error. The CDR3 sequence: CASSPGGGTGDGYTF. In DNA form, the CDR3 reads TGTGCCAGCAGCCCGGGGGGCGGGACAGGGGATGGCTACACCTTC. The rearrangement uses TRBV5-1 and TRBJ1-2; 10 bases are shared with TRBD1. Germline CDR1 reads SGHRS; CDR2 reads YFSETQ. The CDR3 spans 15 residues.

The rearrangement uses TRBV7-2 and TRBJ2-3; D call uncertain. Per germline, CDR1 SGHTA and CDR2 FQGNSA. V was pared by 8 bases and J by 0 bases, with 21 bases between. The CDR3 is made up of 17 amino acids. The CDR3 DNA is TGTGCCAGCTCACCACTCCGAGGAGAGACTAGCACAGATACGCAGTATTTT. This translates into CASSPLRGETSTDTQYF.

On this clonotype: The CDR3 end shows no conserved phenylalanine or tryptophan, and so a read error is likely. It is unclear where the CDR3 begins or ends on the DNA, so no DNA is shown, and the CDR3 is as TCRdb lists it. The chain links TRBV7-7 to TRBJ1-5; TRBD1 is taken as the D call from the table, unchecked against the DNA. The CDR3 region is 15 residues in length, termini included. The germline gives CDR1 SSHAT, CDR2 FNYEAQ (reference sequence). CDR3 in amino acids: CATSRVRQGNQPQRP.

The J gene is TRBJ1-3, the V gene TRBV2; 7 nucleotides line up with TRBD1. In germline, CDR1 is SNHLY, CDR2 FYNNEI. The CDR3 extends over 14 amino acids. Losses at the gene ends were 9 bases for V and 1 base for J; bases not matched to a gene: 6. CDR3 bases: TGTGCCAGTACCGACAGGGAATCTGGAAACACCATATATTTT. It translates to CASTDRESGNTIYF.